Detailed here is one TCR beta chain. No antigen is known for it. Libraries were prepared by immunoSEQ multiplex PCR; TCRdb keeps only in-frame clonotypes and omits some of them. The data contain more than 40,000 clones, 88% of them singletons. The source of the sample is a study of OX40 agonist ivuxolimab in advanced cancers. The overall study: Ivuxolimab, an agonistic anti-OX40 (CD134) antibody, was given to patients. Ivuxolimab, which patients received intravenously every 2 weeks, was dosed at 0.01 to 10 mg/kg. Study-wide findings and caveats: Fewer expanded clones were found on average in CD4+ than in CD8+ T cells.

The sample in question was CD4+ or CD8+ T cells sorted from blood, obtained in a trial of the OX40 agonist ivuxolimab. This clonotype was sampled from an adult with an advanced solid tumor such as melanoma, head and neck, liver or kidney cancer.

Here the CDR3 DNA reads TGTGCCTGGAGTCTGACAGGGAACTATAATTCACCCCTCCACTTT. Translation gives CAWSLTGNYNSPLHF. The J gene is TRBJ1-6, the V gene TRBV30; 7 bases match TRBD1. This CDR3 has 15 amino acids. Germline-derived CDR1 and CDR2 are GTSNPN and SVGIG (reference sequence). Losses at the gene ends were 2 bases for V and 3 bases for J; bases not matched to a gene: 4.